This TCR beta chain was sequenced during a study of T cells in tuberculosis. Germline V gene sequence: CDR1 MNHEY, CDR2 SMNVEV (reference sequence). V dropped 7 bases and J dropped 0 bases, with 12 bases sitting between them. This CDR3 has 14 residues. Only in-frame clones appear in the TCRdb table, and some are missing; sequencing was by immunoSEQ multiplex PCR. Of 38,000 or so clones listed, 95% are singletons. This sequence was found in a donor aged 5-35 years with latent tuberculosis or without tuberculosis infection. Sequences were obtained from PBMCs. This chain uses TRBV27 with TRBJ1-1; D gene uncertain. Here the CDR3 reads CASIKASMNTEAFF. CDR3 coding DNA: TGTGCCAGCATCAAAGCGAGTATGAACACTGAAGCTTTCTTT.